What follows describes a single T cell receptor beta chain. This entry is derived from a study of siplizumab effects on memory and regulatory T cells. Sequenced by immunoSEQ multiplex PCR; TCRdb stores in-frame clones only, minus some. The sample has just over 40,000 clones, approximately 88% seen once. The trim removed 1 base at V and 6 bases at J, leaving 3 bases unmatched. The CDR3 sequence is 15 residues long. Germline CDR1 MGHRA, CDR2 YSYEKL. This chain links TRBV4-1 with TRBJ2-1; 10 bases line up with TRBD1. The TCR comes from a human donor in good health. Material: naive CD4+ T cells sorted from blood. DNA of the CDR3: TGCGCCAGCAGCCAAGGACAGGGGGCAAGCAATGAGCAGTTCTTC. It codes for CASSQGQGASNEQFF.